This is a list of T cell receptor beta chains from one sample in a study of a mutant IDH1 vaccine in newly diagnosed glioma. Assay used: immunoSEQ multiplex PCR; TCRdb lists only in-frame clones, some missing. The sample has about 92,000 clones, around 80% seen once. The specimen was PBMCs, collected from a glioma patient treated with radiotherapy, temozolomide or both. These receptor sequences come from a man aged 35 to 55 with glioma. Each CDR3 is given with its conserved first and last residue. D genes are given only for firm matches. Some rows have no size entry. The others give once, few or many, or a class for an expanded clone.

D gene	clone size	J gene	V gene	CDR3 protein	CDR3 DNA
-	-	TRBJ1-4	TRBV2	CASSVTAVMTELFF	TGTGCCAGCAGTGTCACAGCGGTAATGACGGAACTGTTTTTT
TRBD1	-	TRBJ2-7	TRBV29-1	CSVGEEDRGKYEQYF	TGCAGCGTCGGGGAAGAGGACAGGGGGAAGTACGAGCAGTACTTC
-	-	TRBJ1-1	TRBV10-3	CAISGRTGLLNTEAFF	TGTGCCATCAGTGGACGCACAGGGCTCTTGAACACTGAAGCTTTCTTT
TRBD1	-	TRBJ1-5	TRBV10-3	CAISESRGGANQPQHF	TGTGCCATCAGTGAGTCGAGAGGGGGCGCGAATCAGCCCCAGCATTTT
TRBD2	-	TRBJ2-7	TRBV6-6	CASSYSGLAADEQYF	TGTGCCAGCAGTTACTCGGGGCTAGCGGCTGACGAGCAGTACTTC
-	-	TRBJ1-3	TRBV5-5	CASSFDLSGNTIYF	TGTGCCAGCAGCTTTGACCTCTCTGGAAACACCATATATTTT
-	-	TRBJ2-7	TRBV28	CASSLTATGEQYF	TGTGCCAGCAGTTTAACAGCGACAGGCGAGCAGTACTTC
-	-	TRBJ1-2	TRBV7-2	CASSIKGSSHYGYTF	TGTGCCAGCAGCATAAAGGGGAGTTCGCACTATGGCTACACCTTC
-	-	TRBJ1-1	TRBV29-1	CSVVRRSNTEAFF	TGCAGCGTTGTAAGACGTTCGAACACTGAAGCTTTCTTT
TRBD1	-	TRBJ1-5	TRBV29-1	CSVAGTDSNQPQHF	TGCAGCGTAGCCGGGACAGATAGCAATCAGCCCCAGCATTTT
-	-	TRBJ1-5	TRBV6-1	CASTNRVDNQPQHF	TGTGCCAGCACCAACAGGGTAGACAATCAGCCCCAGCATTTT
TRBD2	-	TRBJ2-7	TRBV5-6	CASSLEGNPGGATYEQYF	TGTGCCAGCAGCTTGGAAGGCAACCCGGGGGGGGCTACCTACGAGCAGTACTTC
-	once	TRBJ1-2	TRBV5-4	CASSLGGAPNYGYTF	TGTGCCAGCAGCTTGGGGGGGGCCCCTAACTATGGCTACACCTTC
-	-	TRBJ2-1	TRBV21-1	CASFARVIDNEQFF	TGTGCCAGCTTCGCCCGGGTCATCGACAATGAGCAGTTCTTC
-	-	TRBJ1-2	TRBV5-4	CASSLDRNGYTF	TGTGCCAGCAGCTTGGACAGGAATGGCTACACCTTC
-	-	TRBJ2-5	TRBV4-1	CASSQDSALQETQYF	TGCGCCAGCAGCCAAGATTCAGCGCTTCAAGAGACCCAGTACTTC
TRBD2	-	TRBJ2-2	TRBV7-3	CASSPSGRYTGELFF	TGTGCCAGCAGCCCTAGCGGGAGGTACACCGGGGAGCTGTTTTTT
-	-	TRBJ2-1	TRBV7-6	CASSLTDEQFF	TGTGCCAGCAGCTTAACCGATGAGCAGTTCTTC
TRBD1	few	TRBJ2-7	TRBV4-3	CASSQVRTGGREQYF	TGCGCCAGCAGCCAAGTCAGGACAGGGGGGCGGGAGCAGTACTTC
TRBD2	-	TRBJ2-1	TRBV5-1	CASSTQRGNGNEQFF	TGCGCCAGCAGCACACAGCGGGGAAACGGCAATGAGCAGTTCTTC
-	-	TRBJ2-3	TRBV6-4	CASSEWGRRTDTQYF	TGTGCCAGCAGTGAATGGGGGCGCCGCACAGATACGCAGTATTTT
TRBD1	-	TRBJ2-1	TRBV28	CAAAGTGAPNEQFF	TGTGCCGCTGCCGGGACAGGGGCACCCAATGAGCAGTTCTTC
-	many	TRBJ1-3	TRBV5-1	CASSFGPTGGNTIYF	TGCGCCAGCAGCTTTGGACCTACGGGAGGAAACACCATATATTTT
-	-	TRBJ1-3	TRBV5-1	CASSLDGNSGNTIYF	TGCGCCAGCAGCTTGGACGGTAACTCTGGAAACACCATATATTTT
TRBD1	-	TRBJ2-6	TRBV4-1	CASSLWGGQATLSGANVLTF	TGCGCCAGCAGCCTCTGGGGTGGACAGGCGACACTCTCTGGGGCCAACGTCCTGACTTTC
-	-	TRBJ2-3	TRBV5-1	CASSPNGQTGTDTQYF	TGCGCCAGCAGCCCCAACGGACAGACCGGGACAGATACGCAGTATTTT
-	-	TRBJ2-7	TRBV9	CASSGATYEQYF	TGTGCCAGCAGTGGGGCCACCTACGAGCAGTACTTC
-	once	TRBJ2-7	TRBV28	CASSFGFQSYEQYF	TGTGCCAGCAGTTTCGGGTTTCAGTCCTACGAGCAGTACTTC
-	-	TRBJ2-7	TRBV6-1	CASTAGLGTYEQYF	TGTGCCAGCACCGCGGGACTGGGAACCTACGAGCAGTACTTC
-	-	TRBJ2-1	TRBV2	CASTGPPRSYNEQFF	TGTGCCAGCACCGGGCCCCCGAGGTCCTACAATGAGCAGTTCTTC